This section outlines one TCR beta chain sequence together with its context. Its antigen remains undetermined. No qualities accompany the bases; no much larger clone lies one base away. This sample is drawn from a study of blood T cell repertoires in COVID-19 (TCRdb year 2020). Study-wide context: Samples from collaborators originated in the United States, Italy and Spain and spanned both the acute and convalescent phases of COVID-19. Nearly every sample came with metadata listing a de-identified subject ID, COVID-19 status, age in years and sex. The samples were drawn from two sources: the first 160 participants of the ongoing ImmuneRACE study, and 1,200 or so subjects contributed by 6 global collaborators. Subjects who had been exposed to COVID-19, were actively infected with it, or had recovered from it provided the deeply sampled blood TCRbeta repertoires that made up the dataset. Where available, HLA class I and class II types were obtained from metadata supplied by the sample provider rather than from assay-based typing. A freely available public database, intended as a resource for researchers studying the immune response to SARS-CoV-2, is where the repertoires were released. The material from the prospective study consisted of cDNA or gDNA derived from T cells, B-cell-depleted T cells, or PBMCs.

TCRbeta CDR3 regions were amplified from genomic DNA by means of the immunoSEQ Assay, a bias-controlled multiplex PCR. The original pipeline was this. Nucleated cell counts per sample were estimated from amplification of reference gene primers within the assay. To quantify the absolute abundance of each unique TCRbeta CDR3 rearrangement, sequence reads were collapsed and filtered. For each sample, productive Simpson clonality was calculated as the square root of Simpson's diversity index across productive rearrangements. The clones in this table, taken by TCRdb from immuneACCESS, are in-frame only. Not every clone is retained; where verified, under half of the shortfall comes from an unresolved V gene, and the cause of the rest is unknown. The V and J calls and clone size were taken over from that table, and D and trimming were inferred from the DNA. Present in this sample are around 70,000 clones, roughly 89% of which were seen just once. The ten largest clones take up roughly 9.6% of the sample.

The full study reports these points: The amount of clinical and demographic metadata varied by source and participant and was provided uncurated.

The collaborating institutions used their own protocols to collect whole blood in K2EDTA tubes. For TCRbeta analysis, collaborators shipped samples as frozen whole blood, isolated PBMCs, or DNA extracted from either of those sample types. The clonotype originates from a man older than 75 with acute or convalescent COVID-19. The specimen was peripheral blood.

The CDR3 protein is CASRAPPHNEQYF. The DNA is as follows: TGTGCCAGTAGGGCCCCCCCCCATAACGAGCAGTACTTC. The chain is made from TRBV19 and TRBJ2-7; no D gene can be assigned with confidence. V is shortened by 6 bases, J by 5 bases, and the region joining them spans 14 bases. The CDR3 goes from the cysteine to the phenylalanine over 13 residues. The sequence is cut down to CDR3 DNA, 39 bases in frame from base 1. From a lookup of the germline V gene (reference sequence), CDR1 and CDR2 are LNHDA and SQIVND.